These 19 T cell receptor beta chains were all obtained from the same sample, sequenced in a study of T cell repertoires in cytomegalovirus infection (dated by TCRdb to the late 2010s). The data were produced on an Illumina HiSeq 1500. TCRdb itself trimmed the public reads at Q25 with fastp, ran MiXCR and retained productive beta chains. Rows with a matching CDR3 protein are joined into one entry that keeps the most common DNA and genes. Present in this sample are around 530,000 distinct CDR3 sequences, more than 15% of which were seen just once. The ten biggest clones cover about 24% of the sample. Sequenced input: CD8+ T cells from PBMCs. The receptor set was obtained from a human donor in good health (CMV status not recorded). Some clones in this sample may be carry-over from other donors' samples.

This clonotype was observed many times. The chain has TRBV12-3 or TRBV12-4 and TRBJ2-3; 9 bases map to TRBD1. CDR3 length: 16 residues. J gave up 2 bases and V 1 base, and 4 bases lay outside the gene matches. CDR3: CASSLEDRGITDTQYF. For the CDR3, the DNA is TGTGCCAGCAGTTTAGAGGACAGGGGAATCACAGATACGCAGTATTTT.

J is TRBJ2-2 and V is TRBV9, with D possibly being TRBD1 (5 bases). Trimming took 0 bases from V and 5 from J, leaving 8 bases between them. This CDR3 has 14 residues. Germline loops: CDR1 SGDLS, CDR2 YYNGEE. Here the CDR3 DNA reads TGTGCCAGCAGCGTAGCTTCAGGGACCGGGGAGCTGTTTTTT. Translated: CASSVASGTGELFF.

This sequence joins TRBV6-1 and TRBJ2-7; 7 positions match TRBD1. Per the germline V gene, CDR1 is MNHNS and CDR2 is SASEGT. This CDR3 region has 13 residues. Trimming cost V 6 bases and J 0 bases; bases outside gene matches: 2. CDR3 DNA sequence: TGTGCCAGCAGGGGGACAGACTCCTACGAGCAGTACTTC. Residues: CASRGTDSYEQYF.

With respect to this clonotype: This may stem from a read error, because a much larger clone lies one nucleotide away. The CDR3 region is CASSLRGREQFF. As DNA, the CDR3 is TGTGCCAGCAGTTTAAGAGGGCGTGAGCAGTTCTTC. V gene TRBV27 combines with J gene TRBJ2-1, with a tentative D call TRBD2 (5 bases). The V end lost 2 bases, the J end lost 9 bases, and 8 bases lay between the germline ends. CDR1 MNHEY and CDR2 SMNVEV come from the germline V gene (reference sequence). This CDR3 has 12 amino acids.

This clonotype occurred many times. The chain couples TRBV7-9 to TRBJ2-7; TRBD1 aligns across 9 bases. The CDR3 is made up of 15 amino acids. V shed 3 bases, J shed 5 bases, and the junction held 8 bases outside the gene matches. Germline V lookup: CDR1 SEHNR, CDR2 FQNEAQ (reference sequence). CDR3 in amino acids: CASSFLTGGRDEQYF. DNA for the CDR3: TGTGCCAGCAGCTTCCTGACAGGGGGTCGCGACGAGCAGTACTTC.

This clonotype has more than one count but fewer than ten. The chain has TRBV9 and TRBJ1-1, with a weak D call TRBD1 (6 bases). CDR3 length: 16 residues. Germline V gene data show CDR1 as SGDLS and CDR2 as YYNGEE. V lost 4 bases and J 0 bases, leaving 16 bases between the germline ends. This CDR3 is CASSPSSGALNTEAFF. CDR3 bases: TGTGCCAGCAGCCCAAGTTCAGGGGCCTTGAACACTGAAGCTTTCTTT.

Many counts were recorded for this clonotype. The chain combines TRBV7-8 with TRBJ2-7; the match to TRBD1 covers 8 bases. This CDR3 contains 15 residues. The trim removed 4 bases at V and 4 bases at J, leaving 9 bases unmatched. From germline, CDR1 is SGHVS and CDR2 FQNEAQ. The CDR3 nucleotides are TGTGCCAGCAGCTCATACCGGGACAGGCAGTACGAGCAGTACTTC. It is translated as CASSSYRDRQYEQYF.

This clonotype was observed a handful of times. The chain is built from TRBV20-1 and TRBJ2-1; TRBD2 matches 7 bases. The CDR3 sequence is 17 residues long. The V gene's germline CDR1 is DFQATT and CDR2 SNEGSKA (reference sequence). The ends lost 3 bases at V and 2 bases at J; junction bases unmatched: 13. The CDR3 DNA is TGCAGTGCTAGTGCGCGGGAGAAGGTTGTGACCTACAATGAGCAGTTCTTC. This encodes CSASAREKVVTYNEQFF.

This clonotype was recorded at least ten times. This chain links TRBV7-3 with TRBJ2-2, with unresolved D. The germline gives CDR1 SGHTA, CDR2 FQGTGA. This CDR3 spans 16 amino acids. The V gene lost 1 base and the J gene lost 6 bases, with 15 bases spanning the gap. CDR3 loop: CASSLITESAPGELFF. CDR3 nucleotides: TGTGCCAGCAGCTTAATTACAGAATCGGCACCCGGGGAGCTGTTTTTT.

There are many counts of this clonotype. The rearrangement links TRBV11-1 to TRBJ1-1; D gene ambiguous. CDR1 is SGHAT, CDR2 FQDESV, per germline (reference sequence). CDR3 length: 15 residues. The V gene lost 2 bases and the J gene lost 5 bases, with 15 bases spanning the gap. CDR3: CASSLWREGKTEAFF. CDR3 bases: TGTGCCAGCAGCTTATGGAGGGAGGGAAAAACTGAAGCTTTCTTT.

The table lists this clonotype with many counts. The gene calls are TRBV27 and TRBJ2-5; D may be TRBD2 (6 bases). Trimming removed 0 bases at V and 5 bases at J, with 10 bases between. This CDR3 contains 14 residues. CDR1 and CDR2 from the germline V gene are MNHEY and SMNVEV (reference sequence). CDR3 sequence reads: CASSLSRAGETQYF. CDR3 bases: TGTGCCAGCAGTTTATCGAGGGCGGGGGAGACCCAGTACTTC.

The chain recombines TRBV15 with TRBJ2-3; 8 bases agree with TRBD2. Germline-derived CDR1 and CDR2 are LNHNV and YYDKDF (reference sequence). This CDR3 is built from 18 residues. J was trimmed by 2 bases and V by 1 base; bases with no gene match: 11. Here the CDR3 reads CATSRGARTSRVTDTQYF. In DNA, the CDR3 is TGTGCCACCAGCAGAGGGGCCCGGACTAGCAGAGTCACAGATACGCAGTATTTT.

Comments on this clonotype: In this CDR3 the conserved last residue, phenylalanine or tryptophan, is missing, so a read error is likely. This rearrangement joins TRBV5-3 to TRBJ2-5; 9 bases are shared with TRBD1. TRBV5-3 is an ORF; its function is uncertain. CDR3 length equals 13 residues. DNA of the CDR3: TGTGCCAGCAGCTTGACAGGGGGAGAGACCCAGTACTTA. Translated, it gives CASSLTGGETQYL.

In this sample, this clonotype turned up many times. The V and J genes are TRBV12-5 and TRBJ1-1, with D hard to call. Germline-derived CDR1 and CDR2 are LGHNT and FRNRAP. This CDR3 is built from 13 residues. Trimming pared 8 bases from V and 0 bases from J, leaving 10 bases between. The CDR3 region is CASYDQVNTEAFF. In DNA form, the CDR3 reads TGTGCTAGTTATGACCAGGTGAACACTGAAGCTTTCTTT.

This clonotype was counted at least ten times. The chain combines TRBV11-2 with TRBJ2-7; D assignment may be TRBD1 or TRBD2 (6 bases each). Between the trimmed V and J ends, which lost 3 bases and 2 bases, there was a span of 26 bases. This CDR3 spans 19 amino acids. The V gene's germline CDR1 is SGHAT and CDR2 FQNNGV. The CDR3, as DNA: TGTGCCAGCAGCTTCTACTTCCCGCGGGGTTCGACAGGTGCCTACGAGCAGTACTTC. This gives the protein CASSFYFPRGSTGAYEQYF.

There are a few counts of this clonotype. CDR3 amino acids: CASSLSWDEQFF. The CDR3 bases are TGTGCCAGCAGTTTATCTTGGGATGAGCAGTTCTTC. This chain connects TRBV27 to TRBJ2-1, with D unclear. The CDR3 covers 12 residues. CDR1 and CDR2 from the germline V gene are MNHEY and SMNVEV (reference sequence). Between the trimmed V and J ends, which lost 0 bases and 8 bases, there was a span of 5 bases.

V is TRBV6-5 and J is TRBJ1-6, with 7 bases lining up with TRBD1. The CDR3 is 17 amino acids. V shed 4 bases, J shed 4 bases, and the junction held 10 bases outside the gene matches. The V gene's germline CDR1 is MNHEY and CDR2 SVGAGI. The CDR3 is CASSFSIGQDYNSPLHF. DNA of the CDR3: TGTGCCAGCAGTTTCTCGATCGGACAGGATTATAATTCACCCCTCCACTTT.

This clonotype was observed once. The chain links TRBV27 to TRBJ2-1, with D tentatively TRBD2 (5 bases). V lost 4 bases, J lost 3 bases, and 19 bases lay in between. CDR3 length: 17 amino acids. CDR1 and CDR2 from the germline V gene are MNHEY and SMNVEV (reference sequence). CDR3 sequence reads: CASSSLDLSGGYNEQFF. The CDR3 DNA sequence: TGTGCCAGCAGTTCCCTCGACTTGAGCGGAGGCTACAATGAGCAGTTCTTC.

This clonotype was detected many times. V and J are TRBV11-3 and TRBJ2-7, with 7 bases matching TRBD1. V lost 1 base to trimming and J lost 0 bases; unmatched junction nucleotides: 3. The length of the CDR3 is 15 residues. The germline V gene encodes CDR1 SGHNT and CDR2 YENEEA. DNA for the CDR3: TGTGCCAGCAGCTTAGGCACAGGGGACTCCTACGAGCAGTACTTC. Translation: CASSLGTGDSYEQYF.